The 25 T cell receptor beta chains reported below all come from one sample, sequenced in a study of shared clonotypes between healthy human individuals. Repertoires were generated with immunoSEQ multiplex PCR, while TCRdb's copy carries only in-frame clones and drops some. The data hold around 1.4 million clones, with about 98.5% observed a single time. Sequenced input: naive CD4+ T cells sorted from blood. Regarding subset: CD45RA+ positively selected. The receptor set was obtained from a man between 25 and 39 years old in good health.

This rearrangement joins TRBV18 to TRBJ2-7, with TRBD2 identical over 10 bases. Trimming cost V 0 bases and J 7 bases; bases outside gene matches: 9. The CDR3 is made up of 16 amino acids. The germline V gene encodes CDR1 KGHSH and CDR2 LQKENI. The CDR3 sequence is CASSPPSLAGVREQYF. In DNA form, the CDR3 reads TGTGCCAGCTCACCACCCTCCCTAGCGGGAGTGCGGGAGCAGTACTTC.

The V and J genes are TRBV5-8 and TRBJ1-5; TRBD1 matches at 9 bases. The V gene end was trimmed by 3 bases and the J gene end by 6 bases; junction bases not matched to a gene: 7. This CDR3 spans 15 amino acids. In germline, CDR1 is SGHTS, CDR2 YDEGEE. CDR3 sequence: CASSWAGTGLQPQHF. Here the CDR3 DNA reads TGTGCCAGCAGCTGGGCCGGGACAGGGCTTCAGCCCCAGCATTTT.

The V and J genes are TRBV9 and TRBJ1-1; D is uncertain. Trimming shortened V by 2 bases and J by 1 base, and 6 bases separated the two germline ends. Germline V lookup: CDR1 SGDLS, CDR2 YYNGEE. CDR3 length: 13 residues. In nucleotides, the CDR3 is TGTGCCAGCAGCGTCAGACAGAACACTGAAGCTTTCTTT. Translation gives CASSVRQNTEAFF.

This sequence joins TRBV15 and TRBJ1-5; TRBD1 aligns across 10 bases. V dropped 2 bases and J dropped 3; count of bases not matched to a gene: 7. CDR3 length equals 17 residues. CDR1 and CDR2 (germline): LNHNV, YYDKDF (reference sequence). CDR3: CATSRPGQGTFNQPQHF. DNA of the CDR3: TGTGCCACCAGCAGACCGGGACAGGGGACCTTCAATCAGCCCCAGCATTTT.

In this sample, this clone turned up once. This chain uses TRBV11-2 with TRBJ2-1; unclear D gene. CDR1 and CDR2 (germline): SGHAT, FQNNGV. V was cut by 5 bases and J by 0 bases, with 11 bases left in between. This CDR3 has 15 amino acids. CDR3 nucleotide sequence: TGTGCCAGCAGCCCCGGTCTGAGCTCCTACAATGAGCAGTTCTTC. It translates to CASSPGLSSYNEQFF.

The chain uses TRBV6-5 and TRBJ2-7; D is unclear. Germline values: CDR1 MNHEY, CDR2 SVGAGI. V was clipped by 5 bases and J by 3 bases, with 17 bases between them. The CDR3 consists of 15 residues. The DNA for the CDR3 is TGTGCCAGCAGTCGCGGCCACGGTGGGAACTACGAGCAGTACTTC. Translated, it gives CASSRGHGGNYEQYF.

The rearrangement joins TRBV9 to TRBJ2-2; 8 nucleotides align to TRBD1. The V segment lost 7 bases and the J segment 1 base; nucleotides outside the gene matches: 9. Germline CDR1 SGDLS, CDR2 YYNGEE. This CDR3 has 16 amino acids. CDR3 nucleotides: TGTGCCAGCCATAGTGGACAGGGATTGAACACCGGGGAGCTGTTTTTT. It is translated as CASHSGQGLNTGELFF.

J is TRBJ2-1 and V is TRBV9; 10 bases are a match to TRBD2. The CDR3 runs to 16 residues. CDR1 is SGDLS and CDR2 is YYNGEE in the germline V gene. The junction had 8 bases not matched to a gene; V was cut back by 0 bases and J by 8 bases. CDR3 DNA: TGTGCCAGCAGCGTAGGGGGGCTAGCGGGAGCCCATGAGCAGTTCTTC. This encodes CASSVGGLAGAHEQFF.

This chain links TRBV5-1 with TRBJ2-7; the match to TRBD1 covers 7 bases. The CDR3 consists of 15 residues. J was trimmed by 2 bases and V by 2 bases; bases with no gene match: 7. Germline V gives CDR1 SGHRS, CDR2 YFSETQ. DNA of the CDR3: TGCGCCAGCAGCTTCCTGACAGGGATACCCTACGAGCAGTACTTC. Translation gives CASSFLTGIPYEQYF. The variable domain in full, completed from reference TRBV5-1 and TRBJ2-7, reads KAGVTQTPRYLIKTRGQQVTLSCSPISGHRSVSWYQQTPGQGLQFLFEYFSETQRNKGNFPGRFSGRQFSNSRSEMNVSTLELGDSALYLCASSFLTGIPYEQYFGPGTRLTVT.

In regard to this clone: Other DNA sequences of this sample code for an identical CDR3. This chain uses TRBV29-1 with TRBJ1-1; D unclear. The germline V gene encodes CDR1 SQVTM and CDR2 ANQGSEA. The germline V and J ends were trimmed by 7 bases and 0 bases, with 6 bases remaining between them. The CDR3 extends over 11 amino acids. CDR3 loop: CSGGLNTEAFF. The CDR3 bases are TGCAGCGGCGGCCTGAACACTGAAGCTTTCTTT.

As to this clone: Other DNA sequences in this specimen translate into the identical CDR3. The V call is TRBV6-1, the J call TRBJ2-1; D gene unclear. Germline assignment: CDR1 MNHNS and CDR2 SASEGT. V was trimmed by 1 base and J by 4 bases, leaving 5 bases between them. The CDR3 runs to 13 residues. CDR3 nucleotides: TGTGCCAGCAGTGAAGGGGCGTACAATGAGCAGTTCTTC. Residues: CASSEGAYNEQFF.

This chain uses TRBV5-4 with TRBJ1-3; D is possibly TRBD1 (6 bases). The V end lost 1 base, the J end lost 0 bases, and 8 bases lay between the germline ends. This CDR3 is built from 15 residues. CDR1 is SGHNT and CDR2 is YYREEE in the germline V gene (reference sequence). CDR3 in DNA: TGTGCCAGCAGCTTGCAGGGGTTCTCTGGAAACACCATATATTTT. Protein sequence: CASSLQGFSGNTIYF.

This chain connects TRBV5-6 to TRBJ2-7; 13 nucleotides align to TRBD2. This CDR3 spans 17 amino acids. V lost 4 bases, J lost 3 bases, and 10 bases stayed unmatched. The germline V gene encodes CDR1 SGHDT and CDR2 YYEEEE. CDR3 amino acids: CASSPRTSGGNRYEQYF. The DNA for the CDR3 is TGTGCCAGCAGCCCTAGGACTAGCGGGGGCAACCGCTACGAGCAGTACTTC.

The chain uses TRBV28 and TRBJ2-7, with D perhaps matching TRBD2 (6 bases). V was clipped by 2 bases and J by 7 bases, with 12 bases between them. This CDR3 region has 13 residues. The germline V gene has CDR1 MDHEN and CDR2 SYDVKM. DNA of the CDR3: TGTGCCAGCAGTTTACGACTAGTACGGGAGCAGTACTTC. It specifies CASSLRLVREQYF.

The CDR3 loop reads CASSPRTVSNQPQHF. The DNA of the CDR3 is TGTGCCAGCAGTCCGAGGACAGTTAGCAATCAGCCCCAGCATTTT. The chain couples TRBV27 to TRBJ1-5; TRBD1 might be the D (6 bases). Between the trimmed V and J ends, which lost 5 bases and 0 bases, there was a span of 11 bases. The CDR3 contains 15 residues. The V gene's germline CDR1 is MNHEY and CDR2 SMNVEV (reference sequence).

The V gene is TRBV6-5, the J gene TRBJ2-5, with TRBD2 matching 7 bases. Germline V gene data show CDR1 as MNHEY and CDR2 as SVGAGI. The length of the CDR3 is 14 residues. V lost 6 bases and J lost 4; bases outside the gene matches: 8. Here the CDR3 DNA reads TGTGCCAGCAGACCCGGACTAGTCCCAGAGACCCAGTACTTC. Protein: CASRPGLVPETQYF.

The V and J genes are TRBV6-1 and TRBJ1-5; 7 bases match TRBD1. Germline CDR1 MNHNS, CDR2 SASEGT. The CDR3 is 14 amino acids. The trim removed 2 bases at V and 9 bases at J, leaving 7 bases unmatched. For the CDR3, the DNA is TGTGCCAGCAGTGAAAGCGGAGGGGGCCTGCCCCAGCATTTT. It is translated as CASSESGGGLPQHF.

The rearrangement joins TRBV10-3 to TRBJ1-1; the D gene is possibly TRBD1 (6 bases). The CDR3 contains 16 residues. Trimming removed 5 bases at V and 2 bases at J, with 18 bases between. Germline-derived CDR1 and CDR2 are ENHRY and SYGVKD. The CDR3 DNA is TGTGCCATCAGTTTCGAGGGGGGTGCCCTCAACACTGAAGCTTTCTTT. Translated, it gives CAISFEGGALNTEAFF.

The rearrangement links TRBV28 to TRBJ2-7; D gene unclear. The CDR3 totals 13 residues. Germline V lookup: CDR1 MDHEN, CDR2 SYDVKM. Trimming stripped 3 bases from V and 3 bases from J, with 9 bases between. The CDR3 protein is CASSFPQNYEQYF. CDR3 nucleotides: TGTGCCAGCAGTTTCCCACAGAACTACGAGCAGTACTTC.

This chain joins TRBV2 and TRBJ2-7; D might be TRBD2 (6 bases). CDR1 is SNHLY and CDR2 is FYNNEI in the germline V gene. This CDR3 is built from 13 residues. V lost 7 bases and J lost 6, with 16 bases in between. As DNA, the CDR3 is TGTGCCAGCAACCTCGGGAGTTGGGGCGAGCAGTACTTC. This sequence encodes CASNLGSWGEQYF.

The V and J genes are TRBV19 and TRBJ2-7; 7 bases agree with TRBD1. The junction had 6 bases not matched to a gene; V was cut back by 4 bases and J by 3 bases. CDR1 LNHDA and CDR2 SQIVND come from the germline V gene (reference sequence). The CDR3 has 14 amino acids. CDR3 nucleotides: TGTGCCAGTAGTAGACAGGGTTTCGACTACGAGCAGTACTTC. This sequence encodes CASSRQGFDYEQYF.

CDR3 in amino acids: CSVERDRADGYTF. CDR3 bases: TGCAGCGTTGAAAGGGACAGGGCGGATGGCTACACCTTC. The V gene is TRBV29-1, the J gene TRBJ1-2, with TRBD1 identical over 9 bases. Germline CDR1 and CDR2: SQVTM and ANQGSEA. This CDR3 spans 13 amino acids. Trimming at V came to 2 bases and at J to 6 bases, leaving 4 bases not matched to a gene.

This sequence joins TRBV15 and TRBJ2-7; no firm D call. The CDR3 totals 10 residues. The V and J ends lost 4 bases and 4 bases respectively, with 2 bases between them. Germline assignment: CDR1 LNHNV and CDR2 YYDKDF (reference sequence). The CDR3 coding sequence is TGTGCCACCAGCAAGTACGAGCAGTACTTC. Its protein product is CATSKYEQYF. Variable domain in full (rest from reference TRBV15 and TRBJ2-7): DAMVIQNPRYQVTQFGKPVTLSCSQTLNHNVMYWYQQKSSQAPKLLFHYYDKDFNNEADTPDNFQSRRPNTSFCFLDIRSPGLGDTAMYLCATSKYEQYFGPGTRLTVT.

V is TRBV29-1 and J is TRBJ2-1; D gene unclear. V gave up 3 bases and J gave up 6 bases, with 9 bases separating them. CDR1 SQVTM and CDR2 ANQGSEA come from the germline V gene. The CDR3 is 12 amino acids. The DNA for the CDR3 is TGCAGCGTTGATCCAGCGCGCAATGAGCAGTTCTTC. Amino acids: CSVDPARNEQFF.

The V and J genes are TRBV18 and TRBJ2-5; D is uncertain. Trimming stripped 2 bases from V and 6 bases from J, with 16 bases between. CDR3 size: 15 residues. The germline V gene has CDR1 KGHSH and CDR2 LQKENI. The CDR3 DNA reads TGTGCCAGCTCACCAACAGAGGATCGTTTGAAGACCCAGTACTTC. It specifies CASSPTEDRLKTQYF.